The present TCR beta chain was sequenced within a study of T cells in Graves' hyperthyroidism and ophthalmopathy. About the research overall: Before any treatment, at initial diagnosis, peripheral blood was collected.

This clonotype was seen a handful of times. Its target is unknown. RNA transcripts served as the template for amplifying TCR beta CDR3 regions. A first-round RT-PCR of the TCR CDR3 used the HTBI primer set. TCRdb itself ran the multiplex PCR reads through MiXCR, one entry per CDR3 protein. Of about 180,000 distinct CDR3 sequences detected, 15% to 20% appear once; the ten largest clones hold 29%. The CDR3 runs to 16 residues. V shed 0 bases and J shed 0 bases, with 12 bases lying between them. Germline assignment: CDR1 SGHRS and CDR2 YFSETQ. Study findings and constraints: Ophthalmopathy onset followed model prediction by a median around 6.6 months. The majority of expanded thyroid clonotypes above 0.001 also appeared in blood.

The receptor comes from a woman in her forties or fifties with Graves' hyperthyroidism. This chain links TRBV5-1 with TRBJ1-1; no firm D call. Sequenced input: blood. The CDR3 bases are TGCGCCAGCAGCTTGGGGTCTGATGGGCTGAACACTGAAGCTTTCTTT. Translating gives CASSLGSDGLNTEAFF.